Shown below are 9 T cell receptor beta chains from a single sample sequenced in a study of shared clonotypes between healthy human individuals. Produced via immunoSEQ multiplex PCR; TCRdb's table is partial and in-frame only. The data contain about 2.2 million clones, 93% of them singletons. CD8 cells regarded as naive lacked CD45RO, were positively chosen for CCR7, and omitted terminally differentiated effector memory CD45RA+ cells. Source material: naive CD8+ T cells from PBMCs. Receptors originate from a man aged 18 to 30 in good health. Some clones in this sample may be carry-over from other donors' samples.

The rearrangement uses TRBV4-3 and TRBJ2-1, with D uncertain. Germline loops: CDR1 LGHNA, CDR2 YSLEER. This CDR3 is built from 15 residues. V lost 0 bases, J lost 4 bases, and 10 bases lay in between. CDR3 coding DNA: TGCGCCAGCAGCCAAGATTTAGGGTTATACAATGAGCAGTTCTTC. This encodes CASSQDLGLYNEQFF.

The rearrangement joins TRBV25-1 to TRBJ2-1; D tentatively fits TRBD1 or TRBD2 (5 bases each). V lost 2 bases to trimming and J lost 8 bases, with 10 bases between them. Germline CDR1 and CDR2: MGHDK and SYGVNS. The CDR3 is 13 amino acids. Here the CDR3 DNA reads TGTGCCAGCAGTGAACATCGGGGCCATGAGCAGTTCTTC. Translating gives CASSEHRGHEQFF. Based on the CDR3 plus reference TRBV25-1 and TRBJ2-1, the full variable domain is EADIYQTPRYLVIGTGKKITLECSQTMGHDKMYWYQQDPGMELHLIHYSYGVNSTEKGDLSSESTVSRIRTEHFPLTLESARPSHTSQYLCASSEHRGHEQFFGPGTRLTVL.

The rearrangement joins TRBV10-3 to TRBJ2-7; D call uncertain. V lost 5 bases and J 7 bases, leaving 12 bases between the germline ends. Germline assignment: CDR1 ENHRY and CDR2 SYGVKD. CDR3 size: 12 residues. CDR3 region: CAISRASQEQYF. The CDR3 DNA reads as TGTGCCATCAGTAGGGCCTCGCAGGAGCAGTACTTC.

V usage is TRBV27 and J usage is TRBJ1-5; maybe TRBD1 (5 bases). The CDR3 sequence is 12 residues long. Per the germline V gene, CDR1 is MNHEY and CDR2 is SMNVEV (reference sequence). V gave up 8 bases and J gave up 1 base, with 6 bases separating them. CDR3 amino acids: CASWGSNQPQHF. The DNA of the CDR3 is TGTGCCAGCTGGGGGAGCAATCAGCCCCAGCATTTT.

This clone was seen a handful of times. Other DNA sequences in this sample translate to the same CDR3. The rearrangement joins TRBV15 to TRBJ1-1; D gene uncertain. V was trimmed by 3 bases and J by 3 bases, leaving 5 bases between them. The length of the CDR3 is 12 residues. Germline V gene lookup returns CDR1 LNHNV and CDR2 YYDKDF (reference sequence). CDR3 in DNA: TGTGCCACCAGCAGGGCGGACACTGAAGCTTTCTTT. Its translation is CATSRADTEAFF.

The V call is TRBV9, the J call TRBJ2-2, with D uncertain. The ends were cut back, 3 bases at V and 2 bases at J, with 8 bases in the middle. CDR1 and CDR2 (germline): SGDLS, YYNGEE. The CDR3 sequence is 14 residues long. The CDR3 nucleotides read TGTGCCAGCAGCGCCACTACTAACACCGGGGAGCTGTTTTTT. This translates into CASSATTNTGELFF.

The chain has TRBV6-7 and TRBJ1-1; no firm D call. TRBV6-7 is designated an ORF whose function remains uncertain. The CDR3 is 16 amino acids. Between the trimmed V and J ends, which lost 2 bases and 3 bases, there was a span of 16 bases. The CDR3 coding sequence is TGTGCCAGCAGTTACCAGCGGAGAAGGACGGACACTGAAGCTTTCTTT. This encodes CASSYQRRRTDTEAFF.

A few counts support this clone. This specimen includes other DNA sequences encoding the same CDR3. The rearrangement links TRBV9 to TRBJ1-4; 7 positions agree with TRBD1. Germline V CDR1 and CDR2: SGDLS, YYNGEE. Unmatched junction bases numbered 4, after V lost 3 bases and J lost 5 bases. The CDR3 is made up of 14 amino acids. The DNA for the CDR3 is TGTGCCAGCAGCGCGACAGGGCTAAATGAAAAACTGTTTTTT. Translation gives CASSATGLNEKLFF.

Written as DNA, the CDR3 is TGCAGCGTAGAGCAGGGGTTTCTAGCTAATGAAAAACTGTTTTTT. Encoded protein: CSVEQGFLANEKLFF. The rearrangement uses TRBV29-1 and TRBJ1-4; tentative D call: TRBD1 (6 bases). The CDR3 sequence is 15 residues long. Germline V gene data show CDR1 as SQVTM and CDR2 as ANQGSEA. V was trimmed by 6 bases and J by 3 bases, leaving 17 bases between them.